These 25 T cell receptor beta chains were all obtained from the same sample, sequenced in a study of radiotherapy plus CTLA-4 blockade in lung cancer (dated by TCRdb to 2016 to 2018). The receptor library was made with the immunoSEQ multiplex PCR assay. Sourced from immuneACCESS, this table was stored by TCRdb with only in-frame sequences that have V and J called. A share of the clones is absent; for the studies checked, an unresolved V gene accounts for under half, and the remainder has no known explanation. Recorded for this sample are 40,000 to 55,000 clones; roughly 90% of them occurred a single time. 15% to 20% of the sample is in the top ten clones. The specimen was peripheral blood, collected from a patient treated with radiotherapy plus ipilimumab. The receptors were gathered from a human donor with non-small cell lung cancer that progressed on radiotherapy plus ipilimumab. Some clones in this sample may be carry-over from other donors' samples.

This sequence joins TRBV5-1 and TRBJ2-3; the match to TRBD2 covers 10 bases. Germline V CDR1 and CDR2: SGHRS, YFSETQ. The ends lost 0 bases at V and 5 bases at J; junction bases unmatched: 3. The CDR3 is 15 amino acids. The CDR3 spells CASSLASGSGDTQYF. CDR3 DNA sequence: TGCGCCAGCAGCTTGGCTAGCGGGAGTGGAGATACGCAGTATTTT.

The chain links TRBV28 to TRBJ1-2, with D possibly TRBD1 on 5 matching bases. CDR1 is MDHEN and CDR2 is SYDVKM in the germline V gene. With 7 bases removed from V and 0 bases from J, the gap between germline ends came to 12 bases. This CDR3 is built from 14 residues. The CDR3 nucleotides read TGTGCCAGCACCGCCCCGACAGCTAACTATGGCTACACCTTC. This gives the protein CASTAPTANYGYTF.

The rearrangement links TRBV28 to TRBJ2-3; 9 bases are a match to TRBD2. This CDR3 is 18 amino acids long. The V segment lost 4 bases and the J segment 2 bases; nucleotides outside the gene matches: 13. The germline gives CDR1 MDHEN, CDR2 SYDVKM. CDR3 sequence: CASSSPFQIAGDTDTQYF. The DNA of the CDR3 is TGTGCCAGCAGTTCCCCTTTTCAGATAGCGGGAGACACAGATACGCAGTATTTT.

V is TRBV6-6 and J is TRBJ1-2; D call uncertain. The V end was cut by 6 bases, the J end by 4 bases, with 15 bases between. CDR1 MNHNY and CDR2 SVGAGI come from the germline V gene (reference sequence). CDR3 length equals 14 residues. This CDR3 reads CASSFGLNRYGYTF. The DNA of the CDR3 is TGTGCCAGCAGCTTCGGACTGAACCGCTATGGCTACACCTTC.

The chain carries TRBV5-1 and TRBJ1-4, with 12 bases aligning to TRBD1. Trimming removed 0 bases from V and 8 bases from J; junction bases left unmatched: 2. Per germline, CDR1 SGHRS and CDR2 YFSETQ. This CDR3 comprises 15 residues. The CDR3 here is CASSLEGQGAEKLFF. Here the CDR3 DNA reads TGCGCCAGCAGCTTGGAGGGACAGGGGGCAGAAAAACTGTTTTTT. Full variable domain (rest looked up from reference TRBV5-1 and TRBJ1-4): KAGVTQTPRYLIKTRGQQVTLSCSPISGHRSVSWYQQTPGQGLQFLFEYFSETQRNKGNFPGRFSGRQFSNSRSEMNVSTLELGDSALYLCASSLEGQGAEKLFFGSGTQLSVL.

The chain couples TRBV27 to TRBJ2-1; D is perhaps TRBD1 (6 bases). CDR3 size: 15 residues. V was clipped by 5 bases and J by 7 bases, with 18 bases between them. Germline V gene data show CDR1 as MNHEY and CDR2 as SMNVEV (reference sequence). The CDR3 loop reads CASSPLPGARNEQFF. CDR3 sequence (DNA): TGTGCCAGCAGTCCGCTTCCAGGGGCGAGGAATGAGCAGTTCTTC.

The V call is TRBV6-4, the J call TRBJ2-1, with 8 bases fitting TRBD2. The junction had 7 bases not matched to a gene; V was cut back by 2 bases and J by 7 bases. Per the germline V gene, CDR1 is MRHNA and CDR2 is SNTAGT. There are 15 residues in the CDR3. This chain's CDR3 is CASSDRGGAENEQFF. CDR3 nucleotides: TGTGCCAGCAGTGACCGGGGGGGGGCCGAAAATGAGCAGTTCTTC.

The chain links TRBV5-1 to TRBJ2-7; 9 nucleotides align to TRBD1. Unmatched junction bases numbered 9, after V lost 4 bases and J lost 7 bases. This CDR3 is built from 14 residues. Germline values: CDR1 SGHRS, CDR2 YFSETQ. CDR3 region: CASSGTGGSIEQYF. CDR3 DNA sequence: TGCGCCAGCAGCGGAACAGGGGGCTCGATAGAGCAGTACTTC.

V usage is TRBV9 and J usage is TRBJ1-6; a weak D match, TRBD1 (6 bases). CDR1 SGDLS and CDR2 YYNGEE come from the germline V gene. V lost 5 bases, J lost 6 bases, and 15 bases lay in between. The CDR3 loop spans 15 amino acids. CDR3 DNA sequence: TGTGCCAGCAGTTCCGGACAGACTCTTAATTCACCCCTCCACTTT. It is translated as CASSSGQTLNSPLHF.

The genes are TRBV7-2 and TRBJ2-1, with no clear D. The CDR3 contains 11 residues. V dropped 5 bases and J dropped 6 bases, with 5 bases sitting between them. Germline CDR1 is SGHTA and CDR2 is FQGNSA. CDR3 sequence reads: CASSPGNEQFF. The CDR3 DNA reads TGTGCCAGCAGCCCGGGCAATGAGCAGTTCTTC.

The chain uses TRBV5-6 and TRBJ2-7; 8 positions agree with TRBD1. The CDR3 spans 13 residues. The V gene end was trimmed by 0 bases and the J gene end by 5 bases; junction bases not matched to a gene: 1. Germline CDR1 is SGHDT and CDR2 is YYEEEE. CDR3 nucleotide sequence: TGTGCCAGCAGCTTGGGGACAGGGCACGAGCAGTACTTC. This codes for CASSLGTGHEQYF.

This clone was observed a few times. Here the CDR3 DNA reads TGCAGCGTTAGGGCAGGGTGGGCCATGAACACTGAAGCTTTCTTT. The encoded protein is CSVRAGWAMNTEAFF. This rearrangement joins TRBV29-1 to TRBJ1-1; D is perhaps TRBD1 (5 bases). This CDR3 is built from 15 residues. Trimming removed 5 bases at V and 0 bases at J, with 16 bases between. Germline V gene sequence: CDR1 SQVTM, CDR2 ANQGSEA.

The chain recombines TRBV18 with TRBJ2-7; 7 nucleotides line up with TRBD1. Germline loops: CDR1 KGHSH, CDR2 LQKENI. There are 16 residues in the CDR3. V was clipped by 5 bases and J by 2 bases; unmatched bases: 12. Here the CDR3 DNA reads TGTGCCAGCTCATCTACATCCACAGGGGACACCTACGAGCAGTACTTC. Translating it yields CASSSTSTGDTYEQYF.

The chain links TRBV7-9 to TRBJ2-5; 10 bases match TRBD2. The germline V gene has CDR1 SEHNR and CDR2 FQNEAQ (reference sequence). V was clipped by 9 bases and J by 5 bases; unmatched bases: 12. CDR3 length equals 15 residues. This chain's CDR3 is CASIPASGSSETQYF. DNA of the CDR3: TGTGCCAGTATACCGGCTAGCGGGAGTTCGGAGACCCAGTACTTC.

The chain combines TRBV6-5 with TRBJ2-7; 12 nucleotides match TRBD1. Losses at the gene ends were 6 bases for V and 1 base for J; bases not matched to a gene: 4. The CDR3 spans 15 residues. From germline, CDR1 is MNHEY and CDR2 SVGAGI. The CDR3 is CASRVGQGASYEQYF. CDR3 nucleotides: TGTGCCAGCAGAGTGGGACAGGGGGCTTCCTACGAGCAGTACTTC.

The J gene is TRBJ1-2, the V gene TRBV2; D call uncertain. The CDR3 has 13 residues. Per germline, CDR1 SNHLY and CDR2 FYNNEI. V gave up 1 base and J gave up 8 bases, with 11 bases separating them. CDR3 residues: CASSEDIRGGYTF. Written as DNA, the CDR3 is TGTGCCAGCAGTGAAGACATCAGAGGGGGCTACACCTTC.

The chain joins TRBV29-1 to TRBJ2-7, with a possible D match to TRBD1 (6 bases). The CDR3 extends over 13 amino acids. V dropped 4 bases and J dropped 2 bases, with 12 bases sitting between them. Germline CDR1 is SQVTM and CDR2 is ANQGSEA. CDR3 in amino acids: CSVVFRGPYEQYF. CDR3 coding DNA: TGCAGCGTTGTTTTCAGGGGTCCCTACGAGCAGTACTTC.

The V gene is TRBV10-3, the J gene TRBJ2-7, with D uncertain. Germline V gene sequence: CDR1 ENHRY, CDR2 SYGVKD. This CDR3 has 12 residues. The V end was cut by 3 bases, the J end by 2 bases, with 5 bases between. The CDR3, as DNA: TGTGCCATCAGTGACTATGCCTACGAGCAGTACTTC. Translating gives CAISDYAYEQYF.

This chain joins TRBV12-5 and TRBJ2-2; no definite D call. The CDR3 runs to 13 residues. Trimming took 0 bases from V and 5 from J, leaving 4 bases between them. Germline values: CDR1 LGHNT, CDR2 FRNRAP. CDR3 in DNA: TGTGCTAGTGGTTTGGTATTAACCGGGGAGCTGTTTTTT. This codes for CASGLVLTGELFF.

This chain joins TRBV5-1 and TRBJ1-3; D possibly corresponds to TRBD1 (5 bases). The germline CDR1 and CDR2 sequences are SGHRS and YFSETQ. The CDR3 length is 16 residues. V was cut by 0 bases and J by 0 bases, with 10 bases left in between. CDR3 nucleotide sequence: TGCGCCAGCAGCTTGGGCGGGGGAACCTCTGGAAACACCATATATTTT. This gives the protein CASSLGGGTSGNTIYF.

The chain is built from TRBV5-4 and TRBJ2-7; tentatively, D is TRBD2 (5 bases). This CDR3 region has 12 residues. V shed 1 base and J shed 3 bases, with 5 bases lying between them. In germline, CDR1 is SGHNT, CDR2 YYREEE (reference sequence). The CDR3 nucleotides read TGTGCCAGCAGCTTGCGGGGCTACGAGCAGTACTTC. Its translation: CASSLRGYEQYF.

V gene TRBV4-1 combines with J gene TRBJ2-5; 8 nucleotides line up with TRBD2. The closer fit of TRBJ2-7 to the DNA end suggests the J call may be wrong. The length of the CDR3 is 18 residues. The V gene's germline CDR1 is MGHRA and CDR2 YSYEKL. DNA for the CDR3: TGCGCCAGCAGCCAATTCACTGGACTAGCTCTTAGCTCCTACGAGCAGTACTTC. It codes for CASSQFTGLALSSYEQYF.

This sequence joins TRBV19 and TRBJ1-2, with TRBD1 identical over 8 bases. V lost 3 bases and J lost 2; bases outside the gene matches: 2. This CDR3 has 14 residues. The germline CDR1 and CDR2 sequences are LNHDA and SQIVND (reference sequence). The CDR3 region has the DNA TGTGCCAGTAGTATTGCAGGGGGCAACTATGGCTACACCTTC. Its protein product is CASSIAGGNYGYTF.

This clone showed up just once. The rearrangement joins TRBV4-1 to TRBJ2-1, with D possibly TRBD1 on 5 matching bases. Germline CDR1 and CDR2: MGHRA and YSYEKL. Between the trimmed V and J ends, which lost 1 base and 4 bases, there was a span of 11 bases. The CDR3 covers 15 residues. The DNA for the CDR3 is TGCGCCAGCAGCCAAGTGTCAGGGAATTACAATGAGCAGTTCTTC. As protein: CASSQVSGNYNEQFF.

The V call is TRBV7-2, the J call TRBJ1-5, with TRBD1 matching over 9 bases. The CDR3 is 16 residues long. CDR1 is SGHTA, CDR2 FQGNSA, per germline. With 2 bases clipped from V and 4 bases from J, the junction kept 6 bases outside the gene matches. The CDR3 DNA follows: TGTGCCAGCAGCTTACAACAGGGGGCGGGAAATCAGCCCCAGCATTTT. Protein product: CASSLQQGAGNQPQHF.